This passage covers 10 T cell receptor beta chains from one sample sequenced in a study of identical twins. TCRdb independently ran MiXCR on the 5' RACE reads; one entry per CDR3 protein. The sample lists roughly 1,500,000 distinct CDR3 sequences, roughly 35% occurring once. Sequencing was performed on cord blood. These receptors originate from a newborn girl in good health.

This clonotype was found a few times. V usage is TRBV7-2 and J usage is TRBJ2-3; 13 bases line up with TRBD2. V trimming: 1 base; J trimming: 1 base; junction bases outside the gene matches: 2. CDR1 is SGHTA, CDR2 FQGNSA, per germline. This CDR3 contains 17 residues. This chain's CDR3 is CASSLGTSGSGTDTQYF. The CDR3 nucleotides are TGTGCCAGCAGCTTAGGGACTAGCGGGAGCGGCACAGATACGCAGTATTTT. The full variable domain, with the rest looked up from reference TRBV7-2 and TRBJ2-3, is GAGVSQSPSNKVTEKGKDVELRCDPISGHTALYWYRQSLGQGLEFLIYFQGNSAPDKSGLPSDRFSAERTGGSVSTLTIQRTQQEDSAVYLCASSLGTSGSGTDTQYFGPGTRLTVL.

This chain links TRBV27 with TRBJ2-1, with TRBD2 matching over 14 bases. The CDR3 is 17 residues long. Unmatched junction bases numbered 9, after V lost 3 bases and J lost 8 bases. CDR1 and CDR2 (germline): MNHEY, SMNVEV (reference sequence). The CDR3 protein is CASSFRGLAGGKYEQFF. The CDR3 DNA reads TGTGCCAGCAGTTTTCGCGGACTAGCGGGAGGAAAGTATGAGCAGTTCTTC.

This chain links TRBV4-1 with TRBJ2-4; a possible D gene is TRBD2 (6 bases). There are 16 residues in the CDR3. Germline CDR1 is MGHRA and CDR2 is YSYEKL. V gave up 4 bases and J gave up 3 bases, with 16 bases separating them. CDR3 nucleotide sequence: TGCGCCAGCAGCCTCGAGGGGCCCGGGGGCAAAAACATTCAGTACTTC. Encoded protein: CASSLEGPGGKNIQYF.

To note about this clonotype: Given a much more abundant clone one base away, this may be a read error. The gene calls are TRBV4-2 and TRBJ2-4, with D possibly being TRBD1 (5 bases). Germline values: CDR1 LGHNA, CDR2 YNFKEQ. This CDR3 region has 14 residues. Trimming removed 11 bases from V and 0 bases from J, with 14 bases in between. CDR3 in amino acids: CAGNSTVAKNIQYF. Here the CDR3 DNA reads TGTGCCGGCAACTCGACAGTAGCCAAAAACATTCAGTACTTC.

The gene calls are TRBV20-1 and TRBJ1-5, with TRBD1 identical over 8 bases. The ends lost 1 base at V and 5 bases at J; junction bases unmatched: 4. CDR3 length: 14 amino acids. CDR1 DFQATT and CDR2 SNEGSKA come from the germline V gene (reference sequence). The CDR3 DNA reads TGCAGTGCTAGAGCCGGGACAGGTTATCAGCCCCAGCATTTT. Translating it yields CSARAGTGYQPQHF.

This clonotype has just one count. The chain carries TRBV7-9 and TRBJ1-2; weak D call: TRBD1 (6 bases). Trimming pared 3 bases from V and 0 bases from J, leaving 14 bases between. Germline V gene data show CDR1 as SEHNR and CDR2 as FQNEAQ (reference sequence). This CDR3 comprises 16 residues. As DNA, the CDR3 is TGTGCCAGCAGCTTGGGACACCCTTTAGCTAACTATGGCTACACCTTC. It specifies CASSLGHPLANYGYTF.

This chain connects TRBV29-1 to TRBJ1-3; unclear D gene. The germline V and J ends were trimmed by 4 bases and 2 bases, with 12 bases remaining between them. Germline V lookup: CDR1 SQVTM, CDR2 ANQGSEA. This CDR3 spans 14 amino acids. The CDR3: CSVGSGPPGNTIYF. DNA for the CDR3: TGCAGCGTTGGGAGCGGTCCACCTGGAAACACCATATATTTT.

In nucleotides, the CDR3 is TGTGCCAGCAGCCAAGGGGCCTTGGGGGCGGACTATGGCTACACCTTC. Its protein product is CASSQGALGADYGYTF. The genes are TRBV4-2 and TRBJ1-2, with TRBD1 as a possible D gene (6 bases). Trimming shortened V by 1 base and J by 3 bases, and 15 bases separated the two germline ends. Germline V gene data show CDR1 as LGHNA and CDR2 as YNFKEQ. CDR3 length: 16 residues.

The chain combines TRBV7-2 with TRBJ2-5, with 11 bases that match TRBD2. Germline lookup yields CDR1 SGHTA and CDR2 FQGNSA. V shed 6 bases and J 6 bases; nucleotides not matched to a gene: 12. This CDR3 is built from 16 residues. CDR3 DNA: TGTGCCAGCAGGTTTAGCGGGGGGGCCAAAATGAAGACCCAGTACTTC. The encoded protein is CASRFSGGAKMKTQYF.

This clonotype has only one observation. CDR3 nucleotides: TGTGCCATCAGTGACCCCCAGGACAGGGGGAATGAGCAGTACTTC. Translating gives CAISDPQDRGNEQYF. The V call is TRBV10-3, the J call TRBJ2-5; TRBD1 matches at 10 bases. The germline gives CDR1 ENHRY, CDR2 SYGVKD. The CDR3 spans 15 residues. The V gene end was trimmed by 3 bases and the J gene end by 11 bases; junction bases not matched to a gene: 12.